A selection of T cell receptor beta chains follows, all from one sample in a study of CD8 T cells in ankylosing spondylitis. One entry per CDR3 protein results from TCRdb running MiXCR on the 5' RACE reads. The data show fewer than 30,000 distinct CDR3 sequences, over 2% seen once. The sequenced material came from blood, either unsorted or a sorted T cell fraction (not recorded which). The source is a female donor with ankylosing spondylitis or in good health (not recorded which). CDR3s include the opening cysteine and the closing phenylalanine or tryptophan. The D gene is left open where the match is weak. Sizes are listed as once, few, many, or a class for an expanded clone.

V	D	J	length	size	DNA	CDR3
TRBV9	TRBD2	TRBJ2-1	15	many	TGTGCCAGCAGCGTAGTAGCGGGGGGGCCTAATGAGCAGTTCTTC	CASSVVAGGPNEQFF
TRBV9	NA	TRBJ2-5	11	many	TGTGCCAGCAGCGTAGGCCAGCAGCAGTACTTC	CASSVGQQQYF
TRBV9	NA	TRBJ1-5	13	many	TGTGCCAGCAGCGTAGGTGGGGCAGGGGCCCAGCATTTT	CASSVGGAGAQHF
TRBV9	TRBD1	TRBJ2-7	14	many	TGTGCCAGCAGCGTGACAGGGGCTTCCTACGAGCAGTACTTC	CASSVTGASYEQYF
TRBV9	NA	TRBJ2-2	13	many	TGTGCCAGCAGCCCCCGGCCCCCGGGGGAGCTGTTTTTT	CASSPRPPGELFF
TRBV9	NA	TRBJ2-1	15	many	TGTGCCAGCAGCGTAGATAGGGAACTGGGCGGTGAGCAGTTCTTC	CASSVDRELGGEQFF
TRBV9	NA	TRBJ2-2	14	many	TGTGCCAGCAGCGCGGACAGCCACACCGGGGAGCTGTTTTTT	CASSADSHTGELFF
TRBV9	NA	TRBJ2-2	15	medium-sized	TGTGCCAGCAGCGTACTCCGGGAGATAGGCGGGGAGCTGTTTTTT	CASSVLREIGGELFF
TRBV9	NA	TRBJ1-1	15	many	TGTGCCAGCAGCGTAGATTCCCAAGTAAGGACTGAAGCTTTCTTT	CASSVDSQVRTEAFF
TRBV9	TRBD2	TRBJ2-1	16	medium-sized	TGTGCCAGCAGCTCATCCGGGACTAGCGCTCTTTTTGAGCAGTTCTTC	CASSSSGTSALFEQFF
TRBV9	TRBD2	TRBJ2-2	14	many	TGTGCCAGCAGCGCCCGACTAGCCACCGGGGAGCTGTTTTTT	CASSARLATGELFF
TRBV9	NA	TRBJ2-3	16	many	TGTGCCAGCAGCTCCCGGGGGGCCGGGGACACAGATACGCAGTATTTT	CASSSRGAGDTDTQYF
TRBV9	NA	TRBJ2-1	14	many	TGTGCCAGCAGCGTAGTCGGGGCACACAATGAGCAGTTCTTC	CASSVVGAHNEQFF
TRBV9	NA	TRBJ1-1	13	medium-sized	TGTGCCAGCAGCGTAGCAGTGAACACTGAAGCTTTCTTT	CASSVAVNTEAFF